This TCR beta chain is drawn from a study of CD8 T cells in ankylosing spondylitis. Study conclusions and caveats: Significant enrichment of disease-linked clones was reported in matched ankylosing spondylitis synovial fluid. CD8+ cells made up the disease-linked clones, which were relatively rare in peripheral blood. Typical of ankylosing spondylitis blood, it appeared, was a TCR beta motif of fewer than 10 highly homologous variants.

By quantitative 5'-RACE with molecular barcodes, the TCR beta libraries were made. TCRdb itself ran the 5' RACE reads through MiXCR, one entry per CDR3 protein. Among about 330,000 distinct CDR3 sequences listed, 7% to 9% were seen once. A word on this clonotype: Its antigen is not identified.

The sequence came from a male donor with ankylosing spondylitis. The specimen sequenced was blood, either unsorted or a sorted T cell fraction (not recorded which).

CDR3 loop: CASSSPGQGNNEQFF. CDR3 DNA sequence: TGTGCCAGCAGCTCCCCCGGACAGGGGAACAATGAGCAGTTCTTC. The V and J genes are TRBV7-3 and TRBJ2-1; 9 bases are shared with TRBD1. Germline V gene lookup returns CDR1 SGHTA and CDR2 FQGTGA. Trimming at V came to 4 bases and at J to 5 bases, leaving 6 bases not matched to a gene. The CDR3 totals 15 residues.